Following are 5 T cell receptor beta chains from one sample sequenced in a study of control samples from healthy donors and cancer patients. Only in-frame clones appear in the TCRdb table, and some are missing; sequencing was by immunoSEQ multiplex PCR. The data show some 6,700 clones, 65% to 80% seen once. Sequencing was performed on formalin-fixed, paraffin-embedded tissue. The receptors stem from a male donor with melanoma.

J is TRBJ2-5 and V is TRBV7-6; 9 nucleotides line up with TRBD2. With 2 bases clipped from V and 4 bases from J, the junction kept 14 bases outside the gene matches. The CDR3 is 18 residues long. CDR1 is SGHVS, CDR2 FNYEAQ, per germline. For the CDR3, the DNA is TGTGCCAGCAGCTTACGGGGCGGGGGGGCCCCGGGGAGAGAGACCCAGTACTTC. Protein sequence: CASSLRGGGAPGRETQYF. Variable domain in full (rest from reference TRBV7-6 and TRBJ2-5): GAGVSQSPRYKVTKRGQDVALRCDPISGHVSLYWYRQALGQGPEFLTYFNYEAQQDKSGLPNDRFSAERPEGSISTLTIQRTEQRDSAMYRCASSLRGGGAPGRETQYFGPGTRLLVL.

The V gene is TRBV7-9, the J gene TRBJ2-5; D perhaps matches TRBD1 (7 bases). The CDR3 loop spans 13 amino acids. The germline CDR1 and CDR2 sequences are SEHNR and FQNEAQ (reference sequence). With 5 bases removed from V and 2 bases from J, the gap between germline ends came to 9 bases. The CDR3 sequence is CASSPGGQETQYF. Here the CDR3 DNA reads TGTGCCAGCAGCCCAGGGGGGCAAGAGACCCAGTACTTC.

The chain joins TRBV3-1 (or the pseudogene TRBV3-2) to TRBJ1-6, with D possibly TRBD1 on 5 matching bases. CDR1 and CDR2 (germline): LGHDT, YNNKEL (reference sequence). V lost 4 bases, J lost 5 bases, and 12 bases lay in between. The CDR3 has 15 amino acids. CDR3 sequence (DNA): TGTGCCAGCAGCCGGCGGGACGGAAATAATTCACCCCTCCACTTT. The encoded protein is CASSRRDGNNSPLHF.

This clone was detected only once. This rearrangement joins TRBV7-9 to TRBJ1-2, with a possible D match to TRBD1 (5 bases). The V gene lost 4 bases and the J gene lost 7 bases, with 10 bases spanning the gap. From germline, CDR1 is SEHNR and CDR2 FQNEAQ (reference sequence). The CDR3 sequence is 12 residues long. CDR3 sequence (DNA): TGTGCCAGCAGCTCCGACAGAGGTGGCTACACCTTC. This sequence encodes CASSSDRGGYTF.

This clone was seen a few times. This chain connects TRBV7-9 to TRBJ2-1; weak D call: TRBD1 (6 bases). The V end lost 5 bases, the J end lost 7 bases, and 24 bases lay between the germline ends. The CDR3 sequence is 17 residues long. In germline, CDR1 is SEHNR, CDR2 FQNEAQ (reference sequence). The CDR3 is CASSAPHGPTRGNEQFF. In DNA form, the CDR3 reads TGTGCCAGCAGCGCCCCGCATGGCCCGACAAGGGGGAATGAGCAGTTCTTC.